This T cell receptor beta chain is from a study of T-cell reconstitution after alpha-beta-depleted transplantation in children. Regarding the study as a whole: Recipient T cells and thymic progenitors that survived were the source of the high TCRbeta diversity seen at day 60 in some patients. As was reported, about two months after transplant, alpha-beta T cells came from several hundred expanded graft clones. Newly made T cells mostly supplied T-cell counts and diversity one year after transplant.

The V end was cut by 5 bases, the J end by 2 bases, with 14 bases between. The CDR3 has 15 residues. Germline V gene data show CDR1 as SGDLS and CDR2 as YYNGEE. TCRbeta library preparation incorporated unique molecular identifiers. MiXCR, applied by TCRdb to the PCR reads, yields one record per CDR3 protein. The sample consists of 750,000 to 950,000 distinct CDR3 sequences, around 17% of them appearing once. The sample holds a few counts of this clonotype. Its specificity is not known. This TCR was recovered from a male patient aged 10 to 17 who had a stem cell transplant for acute lymphoblastic leukemia, so the T cells may come from the graft donor. The chain links TRBV9 to TRBJ2-1; D not resolved. The specimen was PBMCs, mostly from graft donor cells, collected 360 days after TCRalphabeta/CD19-depleted stem cell transplant. CDR3 region: CASRVGLNTYNEQFF. CDR3 nucleotide sequence: TGTGCCAGCAGAGTCGGCTTAAACACCTACAATGAGCAGTTCTTC. Based on the CDR3 plus reference TRBV9 and TRBJ2-1, the full variable domain is DSGVTQTPKHLITATGQRVTLRCSPRSGDLSVYWYQQSLDQGLQFLIQYYNGEERAKGNILERFSAQQFPDLHSELNLSSLELGDSALYFCASRVGLNTYNEQFFGPGTRLTVL.